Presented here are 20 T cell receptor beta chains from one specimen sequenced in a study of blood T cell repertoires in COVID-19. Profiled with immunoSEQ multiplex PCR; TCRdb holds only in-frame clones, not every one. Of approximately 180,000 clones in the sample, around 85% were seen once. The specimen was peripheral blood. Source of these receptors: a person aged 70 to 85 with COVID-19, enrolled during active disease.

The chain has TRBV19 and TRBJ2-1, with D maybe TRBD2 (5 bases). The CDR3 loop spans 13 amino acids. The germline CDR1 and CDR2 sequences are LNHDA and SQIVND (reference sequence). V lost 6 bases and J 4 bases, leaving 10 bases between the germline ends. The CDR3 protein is CASSDRGYNEQFF. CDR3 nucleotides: TGTGCCAGTAGCGACCGGGGATACAATGAGCAGTTCTTC.

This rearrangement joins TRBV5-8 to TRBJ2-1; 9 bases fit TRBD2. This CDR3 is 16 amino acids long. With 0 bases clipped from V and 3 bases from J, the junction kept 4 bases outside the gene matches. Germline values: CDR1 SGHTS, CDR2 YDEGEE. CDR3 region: CASSLALTSGYNEQFF. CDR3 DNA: TGTGCCAGCAGCTTGGCTCTGACTAGCGGCTACAATGAGCAGTTCTTC.

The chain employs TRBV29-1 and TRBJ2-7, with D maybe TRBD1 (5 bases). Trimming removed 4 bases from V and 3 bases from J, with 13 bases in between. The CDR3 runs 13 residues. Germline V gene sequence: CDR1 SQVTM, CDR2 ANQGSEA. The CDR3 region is CSVAPKTVYEQYF. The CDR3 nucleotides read TGCAGCGTTGCCCCCAAGACAGTCTACGAGCAGTACTTC.

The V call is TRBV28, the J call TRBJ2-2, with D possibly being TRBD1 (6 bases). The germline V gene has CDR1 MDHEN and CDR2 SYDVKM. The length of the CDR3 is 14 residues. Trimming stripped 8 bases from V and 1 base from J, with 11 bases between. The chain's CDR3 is CASGQQGNTGELFF. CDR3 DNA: TGTGCCAGCGGACAACAGGGGAACACCGGGGAGCTGTTTTTT.

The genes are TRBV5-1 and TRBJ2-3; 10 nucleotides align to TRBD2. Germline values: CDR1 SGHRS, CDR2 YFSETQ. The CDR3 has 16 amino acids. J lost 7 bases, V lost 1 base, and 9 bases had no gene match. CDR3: CASSLYKREGMNTQYF. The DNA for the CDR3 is TGCGCCAGCAGCTTGTATAAGCGGGAGGGCATGAATACGCAGTATTTT.

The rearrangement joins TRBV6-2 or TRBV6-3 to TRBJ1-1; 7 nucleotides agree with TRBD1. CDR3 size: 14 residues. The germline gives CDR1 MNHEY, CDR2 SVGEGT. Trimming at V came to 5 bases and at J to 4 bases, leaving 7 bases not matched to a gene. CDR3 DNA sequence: TGTGCCAGCAGTCGACCCTCAGGGGGCACTGAAGCTTTCTTT. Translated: CASSRPSGGTEAFF.

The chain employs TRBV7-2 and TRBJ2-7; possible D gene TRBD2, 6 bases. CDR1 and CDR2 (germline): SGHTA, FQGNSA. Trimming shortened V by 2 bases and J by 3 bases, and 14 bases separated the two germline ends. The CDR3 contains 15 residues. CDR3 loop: CASSLRPGSFYEQYF. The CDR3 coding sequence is TGTGCCAGCAGCTTACGACCCGGGAGTTTCTACGAGCAGTACTTC. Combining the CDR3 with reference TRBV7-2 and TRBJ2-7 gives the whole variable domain GAGVSQSPSNKVTEKGKDVELRCDPISGHTALYWYRQSLGQGLEFLIYFQGNSAPDKSGLPSDRFSAERTGGSVSTLTIQRTQQEDSAVYLCASSLRPGSFYEQYFGPGTRLTVT.

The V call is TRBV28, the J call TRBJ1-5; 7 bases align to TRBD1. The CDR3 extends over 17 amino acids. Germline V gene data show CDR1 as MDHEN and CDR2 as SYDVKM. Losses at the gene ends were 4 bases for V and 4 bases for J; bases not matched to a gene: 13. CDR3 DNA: TGTGCCAGCAGTTCACCCCCGGGACAGCCTAAAAATCAGCCCCAGCATTTT. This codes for CASSSPPGQPKNQPQHF.

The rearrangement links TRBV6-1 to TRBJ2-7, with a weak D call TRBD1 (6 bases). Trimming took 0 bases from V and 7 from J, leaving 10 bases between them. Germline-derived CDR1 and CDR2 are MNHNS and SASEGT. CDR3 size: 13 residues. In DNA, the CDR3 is TGTGCCAGCAGTGAAGCCAGGGGCCGGGAGCAGTACTTC. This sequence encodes CASSEARGREQYF.

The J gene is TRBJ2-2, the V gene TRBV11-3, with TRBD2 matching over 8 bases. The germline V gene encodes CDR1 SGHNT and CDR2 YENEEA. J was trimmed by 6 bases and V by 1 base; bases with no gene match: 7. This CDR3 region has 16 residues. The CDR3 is CASSLGGVRGAGELFF. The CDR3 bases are TGTGCCAGCAGCTTAGGTGGCGTGCGGGGGGCCGGGGAGCTGTTTTTT.

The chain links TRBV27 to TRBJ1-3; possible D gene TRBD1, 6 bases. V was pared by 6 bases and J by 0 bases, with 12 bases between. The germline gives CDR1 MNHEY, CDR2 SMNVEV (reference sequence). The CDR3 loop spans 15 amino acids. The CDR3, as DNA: TGTGCCAGCAGAGCCTTCAGGGGCTCTGGAAACACCATATATTTT. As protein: CASRAFRGSGNTIYF.

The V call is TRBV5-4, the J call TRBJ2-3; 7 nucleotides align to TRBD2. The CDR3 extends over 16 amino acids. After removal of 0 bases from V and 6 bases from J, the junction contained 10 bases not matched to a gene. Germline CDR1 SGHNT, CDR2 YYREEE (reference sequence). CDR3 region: CASSLASYYGGDTQYF. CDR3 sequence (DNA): TGTGCCAGCAGCTTGGCCTCTTACTACGGGGGGGATACGCAGTATTTT.

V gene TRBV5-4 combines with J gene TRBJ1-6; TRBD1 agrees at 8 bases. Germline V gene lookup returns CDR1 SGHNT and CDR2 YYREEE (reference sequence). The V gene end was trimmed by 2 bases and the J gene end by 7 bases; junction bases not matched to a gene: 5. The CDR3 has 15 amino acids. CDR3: CASSFGQGENSPLHF. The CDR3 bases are TGTGCCAGCAGCTTTGGACAGGGTGAGAATTCACCCCTCCACTTT.

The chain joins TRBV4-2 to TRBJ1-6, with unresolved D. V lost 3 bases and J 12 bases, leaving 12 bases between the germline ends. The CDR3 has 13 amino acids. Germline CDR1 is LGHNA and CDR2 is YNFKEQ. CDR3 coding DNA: TGTGCCAGCAGCCACCCCGCGGCCCAACCCCTCCACTTT. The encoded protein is CASSHPAAQPLHF.

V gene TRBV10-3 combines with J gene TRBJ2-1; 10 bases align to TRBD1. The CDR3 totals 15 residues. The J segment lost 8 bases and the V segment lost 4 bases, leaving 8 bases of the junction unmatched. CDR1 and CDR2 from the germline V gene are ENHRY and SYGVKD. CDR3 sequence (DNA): TGTGCCATCAGTGGGGAGGACAGGGGGAGCGATGAGCAGTTCTTC. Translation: CAISGEDRGSDEQFF.

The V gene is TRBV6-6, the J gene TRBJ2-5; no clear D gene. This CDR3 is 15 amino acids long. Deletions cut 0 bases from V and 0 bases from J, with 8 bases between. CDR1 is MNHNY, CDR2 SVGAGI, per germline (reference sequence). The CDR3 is CASSYSRGNQETQYF. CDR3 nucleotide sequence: TGTGCCAGCAGTTACTCGAGAGGCAACCAAGAGACCCAGTACTTC.

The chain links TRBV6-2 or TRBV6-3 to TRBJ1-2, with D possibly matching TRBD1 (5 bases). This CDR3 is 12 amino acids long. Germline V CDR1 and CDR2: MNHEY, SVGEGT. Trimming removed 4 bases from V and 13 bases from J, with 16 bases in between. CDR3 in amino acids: CASSWGSMWFTF. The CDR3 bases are TGTGCCAGCAGTTGGGGCAGTATGTGGTTCACCTTC.

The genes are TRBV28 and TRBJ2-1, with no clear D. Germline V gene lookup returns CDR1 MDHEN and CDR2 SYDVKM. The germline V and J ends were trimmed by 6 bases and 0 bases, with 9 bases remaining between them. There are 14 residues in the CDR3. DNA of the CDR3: TGTGCCAGCAGCCGAACGAGCTCCTACAATGAGCAGTTCTTC. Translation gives CASSRTSSYNEQFF.

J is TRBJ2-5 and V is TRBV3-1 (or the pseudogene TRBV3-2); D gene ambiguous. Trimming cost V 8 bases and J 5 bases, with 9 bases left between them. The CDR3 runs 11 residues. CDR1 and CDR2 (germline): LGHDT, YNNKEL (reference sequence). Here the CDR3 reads CASSTPETQYF. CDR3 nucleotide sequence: TGTGCCAGCTCTACCCCGGAGACCCAGTACTTC.

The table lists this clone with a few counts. CDR3: CASSLAKTEAFF. The CDR3, as DNA: TGTGCCAGCAGCTTAGCTAAAACTGAAGCTTTCTTT. The rearrangement uses TRBV7-2 and TRBJ1-1; D is unclear. The CDR3 covers 12 residues. Germline assignment: CDR1 SGHTA and CDR2 FQGNSA. V was clipped by 0 bases and J by 5 bases, with 4 bases between them.